This TCR beta chain was found in a study of cytomegalovirus exposure and HLA in healthy donors. As concerns this clone: The antigen is unknown.

Whole-study findings and limits: Within an earlier analysis, most TCR beta V segments proved productive either about 90% or about 30% of the time. Several V segments, TRBV6-2 and TRBV6-3 among them, could not be told apart and were dropped.

J lost 6 bases, V lost 6 bases, and 12 bases had no gene match. Per germline, CDR1 MNHEY and CDR2 SVGAGI. CDR3 length: 15 residues. PCR amplification relied on 60 Vbeta primers (plus 13 Jbeta primers). The repertoire was sequenced with immunoSEQ multiplex PCR; TCRdb's copy has only in-frame clones and lacks some. The repertoire holds some 160,000 clones, with around four fifths as singletons. What was sequenced was PBMCs. The chain has TRBV6-5 and TRBJ1-1; 8 positions agree with TRBD1. This sequence originates from a boy between 2 and 10 years old in good health and CMV-seronegative. The CDR3 nucleotides are TGTGCCAGCAGCACCACTGGGGGGACAGGCTCTGAAGCTTTCTTT. Amino acids: CASSTTGGTGSEAFF.